The rows below give T cell receptor beta chains drawn from one sample of a study of identifying expanded T cells in peripheral blood. Clones were read by immunoSEQ multiplex PCR, and TCRdb kept only the in-frame ones, dropping some. The sample contains about 90,000 clones, approximately 86% of which appear only once. The sample consisted of blood. The receptors come from a person between 18 and 70 years old in good health. CDR3s leave out the opening cysteine and the closing phenylalanine or tryptophan. Each record gives: V gene, CDR3 protein.

V gene: TRBV5-1; CDR3 protein: ASSFSPGDSPNYGYT
V gene: TRBV5-5; CDR3 protein: ASSPWGQPSYEQY
V gene: TRBV11-2; CDR3 protein: ASSSQSRAPQH
V gene: TRBV11-2; CDR3 protein: ASSLTTIY
V gene: TRBV6-1; CDR3 protein: ASSGGPLGYLF
V gene: TRBV27; CDR3 protein: ASSFKDTGELF
V gene: TRBV28; CDR3 protein: ASSLSGATEAF
V gene: TRBV20-1; CDR3 protein: SASVLEAF
V gene: TRBV19; CDR3 protein: ASSHSREKLF
V gene: TRBV12-5; CDR3 protein: ASGLSSEYGYT